Reported below is one TCR beta chain. Its specificity is unknown. The data belong to a study of vaccination effects on CD4 cells after COVID-19. Clones were read by immunoSEQ multiplex PCR, and TCRdb kept only the in-frame ones, dropping some. The top ten hold around 5% of the sample, which has 63,000 or so clones, around 72% seen once. Points from the study as a whole: Clones induced by infection and by vaccine showed marked clonal contraction late after vaccination.

Antigen-specific CD4+ T cell clonotypes were called by their expansion after viral peptide-pool culture in ViraFEST. Subsequent to a culture period of under 11 days, CD4+ T cells were isolated. The person's infection with SARS-CoV-2, confirmed by PCR, took place between March and December 2020. The TCR sequence derives from a human donor who had a prior SARS-CoV-2 infection. Specimen: CD4+ T cells from PBMCs cultured with HIV peptides, collected before COVID-19 vaccination. The subset here: HIV-1 Nef peptide pool negative control/reference culture.

The CDR3 spells CASSPNPGPSYEQYF. CDR3 bases: TGTGCCAGCAGCCCCAACCCCGGGCCCTCCTACGAGCAGTACTTC. This chain links TRBV9 with TRBJ2-7, with D unresolved. Germline V lookup: CDR1 SGDLS, CDR2 YYNGEE. Trimming left V 4 bases short and J 0 bases short, with 14 bases between. The CDR3 consists of 15 residues.